This T cell receptor beta chain was identified during a study of shared clonotypes between healthy human individuals. At deep level, the assay was performed. The protocol was immunoSEQ multiplex PCR, while the TCRdb copy is restricted to in-frame clones and leaves out a portion. This table has 2 million or so clones, roughly 95% appearing once. The germline V and J ends were trimmed by 5 bases and 10 bases, with 15 bases remaining between them. Germline CDR1 and CDR2: LNHDA and SQIVND (reference sequence). CDR3 length: 14 amino acids. The V call is TRBV19, the J call TRBJ1-6, with a tentative D call TRBD1 (5 bases). The sequenced material came from naive CD4+ T cells sorted from blood. The sample's subset: CD45RA+ positively selected. This clonotype was obtained from a man between 18 and 29 years old in good health. The CDR3 loop reads CASSPTSGGSPLHF. The CDR3 DNA is TGTGCCAGTAGTCCAACATCTGGGGGATCACCCCTCCACTTT. The variable domain in full, with the rest retrieved from reference TRBV19 and TRBJ1-6, is DGGITQSPKYLFRKEGQNVTLSCEQNLNHDAMYWYRQDPGQGLRLIYYSQIVNDFQKGDIAEGYSVSREKKESFPLTVTSAQKNPTAFYLCASSPTSGGSPLHFGNGTRLTVT.